These T cell receptor beta chains were read from a single sample in a study of blood T cell repertoires in COVID-19. TCRdb keeps only in-frame clones here, not all; method: immunoSEQ multiplex PCR. The data hold 100,000 to 120,000 clones, with around 79% observed a single time. The material sequenced was peripheral blood. These receptors came from a woman of 80 years or more with active or convalescent COVID-19. Both conserved end residues are part of each CDR3. Fields, in order: J gene, V gene, D gene, CDR3 protein. D genes are given only for firm matches.

j_gene: TRBJ2-5; v_gene: TRBV2; d_gene: TRBD2; CDR3aa: CASSEALRGSGRSRETQYF
j_gene: TRBJ1-1; v_gene: TRBV20-1; d_gene: -; CDR3aa: CSASKGLNTEAFF
j_gene: TRBJ1-5; v_gene: TRBV15; d_gene: -; CDR3aa: CATSSPPGSRNQPQHF
j_gene: TRBJ2-1; v_gene: TRBV5-1; d_gene: TRBD2; CDR3aa: CASSLSLAGDLSYNEQFF
j_gene: TRBJ1-1; v_gene: TRBV2; d_gene: -; CDR3aa: CASSKRSRDTEAFF
j_gene: TRBJ1-2; v_gene: TRBV5-1; d_gene: -; CDR3aa: CASSLSGAFGYGYTF
j_gene: TRBJ2-2; v_gene: TRBV7-2; d_gene: -; CDR3aa: CASSLLPSATGELFF
j_gene: TRBJ2-1; v_gene: TRBV5-1; d_gene: TRBD2; CDR3aa: CASSPGLVMDEQFF
j_gene: TRBJ2-2; v_gene: TRBV24-1; d_gene: -; CDR3aa: CATSDSGRGANTGELFF
j_gene: TRBJ2-7; v_gene: TRBV5-4; d_gene: -; CDR3aa: CASSPKHTGIYEQYF
j_gene: TRBJ1-4; v_gene: TRBV25-1; d_gene: -; CDR3aa: CASSGQLINEKLFF
j_gene: TRBJ2-1; v_gene: TRBV5-6; d_gene: TRBD2; CDR3aa: CASSLELAGLNHEQFF
j_gene: TRBJ2-5; v_gene: TRBV4-2; d_gene: -; CDR3aa: CASSQGAGYRQETQYF
j_gene: TRBJ1-2; v_gene: TRBV29-1; d_gene: -; CDR3aa: CSAKTGSNYGYTF
j_gene: TRBJ1-5; v_gene: TRBV6-6; d_gene: -; CDR3aa: CASSPRRAGDDSQPQHF
j_gene: TRBJ1-5; v_gene: TRBV2; d_gene: -; CDR3aa: CASSATEPRTGSQPQHF
j_gene: TRBJ2-7; v_gene: TRBV4-3; d_gene: -; CDR3aa: CASSQRRLSGESSYEQYF
j_gene: TRBJ2-7; v_gene: TRBV5-4; d_gene: TRBD1; CDR3aa: CASSDGQGSYEQYF
j_gene: TRBJ1-5; v_gene: TRBV7-9; d_gene: -; CDR3aa: CASSFDLVGQPQHF
j_gene: TRBJ2-1; v_gene: TRBV7-3; d_gene: -; CDR3aa: CASSLTGYEQFF
j_gene: TRBJ1-2; v_gene: TRBV7-8; d_gene: TRBD1; CDR3aa: CASSRPGTGNYGYTF
j_gene: TRBJ2-2; v_gene: TRBV7-8; d_gene: TRBD2; CDR3aa: CASDGGGRWSEAGELFF
j_gene: TRBJ2-7; v_gene: TRBV5-4; d_gene: -; CDR3aa: CASSLEQGGGYEQYF
j_gene: TRBJ2-1; v_gene: TRBV6-5; d_gene: -; CDR3aa: CASSYGLSDNEQFF
j_gene: TRBJ2-6; v_gene: TRBV13; d_gene: -; CDR3aa: CASSTLRGGQGGRAGANVLTF
j_gene: TRBJ1-2; v_gene: TRBV19; d_gene: TRBD1; CDR3aa: CASSPAGTGYGYTF
j_gene: TRBJ2-2; v_gene: TRBV7-9; d_gene: TRBD2; CDR3aa: CASSQTSGSLNTGELFF
j_gene: TRBJ2-7; v_gene: TRBV15; d_gene: TRBD1; CDR3aa: CATSRPLGAQGFLYEQYF
j_gene: TRBJ2-7; v_gene: TRBV24-1; d_gene: -; CDR3aa: CATSDRSYSYEQYF
j_gene: TRBJ2-3; v_gene: TRBV7-2; d_gene: TRBD2; CDR3aa: CASSLAAGVSDTQYF
j_gene: TRBJ2-5; v_gene: TRBV12-1; d_gene: -; CDR3aa: CASSFSGRPPLETQYF
j_gene: TRBJ2-2; v_gene: TRBV5-1; d_gene: TRBD1; CDR3aa: CASSLVGQGANTGELFF
j_gene: TRBJ1-4; v_gene: TRBV2; d_gene: TRBD1; CDR3aa: CASSKTTGINEKLFF
j_gene: TRBJ2-2; v_gene: TRBV10-2; d_gene: TRBD1; CDR3aa: CASRPGQGTGELFF
j_gene: TRBJ2-3; v_gene: TRBV11-2; d_gene: -; CDR3aa: CASSLGGHIADTQYF
j_gene: TRBJ2-1; v_gene: TRBV24-1; d_gene: -; CDR3aa: CATSVSDDEQFF
j_gene: TRBJ2-1; v_gene: TRBV7-9; d_gene: TRBD2; CDR3aa: CASSLRTSGRVIYEQFF
j_gene: TRBJ1-2; v_gene: TRBV7-9; d_gene: -; CDR3aa: CASSSFRQRDNYGYTF
j_gene: TRBJ2-1; v_gene: TRBV24-1; d_gene: TRBD2; CDR3aa: CATSDPKLAGGTYNEQFF
j_gene: TRBJ2-2; v_gene: TRBV28; d_gene: TRBD1; CDR3aa: CASSLEQGYTGELFF
j_gene: TRBJ2-1; v_gene: TRBV5-1; d_gene: TRBD2; CDR3aa: CASSLTGGTYNEQFF
j_gene: TRBJ2-1; v_gene: TRBV7-9; d_gene: TRBD2; CDR3aa: CASSRPGLAGALEQFF
j_gene: TRBJ1-3; v_gene: TRBV7-9; d_gene: -; CDR3aa: CASSLRQGSGNTIYF
j_gene: TRBJ2-5; v_gene: TRBV29-1; d_gene: -; CDR3aa: CSVALVETQYF
j_gene: TRBJ1-6; v_gene: TRBV2; d_gene: TRBD1; CDR3aa: CASSDKYRGPDSPLHF
j_gene: TRBJ2-7; v_gene: TRBV27; d_gene: TRBD2; CDR3aa: CASRSALAGGGEQYF
j_gene: TRBJ1-5; v_gene: TRBV27; d_gene: TRBD1; CDR3aa: CASSLLPLGRGLQPQHF
j_gene: TRBJ2-7; v_gene: TRBV29-1; d_gene: -; CDR3aa: CSVEGDAGFLYF
j_gene: TRBJ2-1; v_gene: TRBV29-1; d_gene: -; CDR3aa: CSAQNNEQFF
j_gene: TRBJ2-2; v_gene: TRBV7-3; d_gene: TRBD1; CDR3aa: CASSPQGALTGELFF
j_gene: TRBJ2-2; v_gene: TRBV11-2; d_gene: TRBD2; CDR3aa: CASPHGHGGSTGELFF
j_gene: TRBJ2-3; v_gene: TRBV10-1; d_gene: TRBD2; CDR3aa: CASSERLAGTQYF
j_gene: TRBJ2-3; v_gene: TRBV30; d_gene: TRBD2; CDR3aa: CAWSKSGRPDTQYF
j_gene: TRBJ1-6; v_gene: TRBV30; d_gene: -; CDR3aa: CAWKDRKGDNSPLHF
j_gene: TRBJ2-5; v_gene: TRBV6-5; d_gene: -; CDR3aa: CASSRERPIQETQYF
j_gene: TRBJ2-7; v_gene: TRBV19; d_gene: TRBD2; CDR3aa: CASSPRLAGLSSYEQYF
j_gene: TRBJ2-7; v_gene: TRBV5-1; d_gene: TRBD1; CDR3aa: CASSSDRGGEQYF
j_gene: TRBJ2-1; v_gene: TRBV10-3; d_gene: TRBD2; CDR3aa: CAISESGTSGDEQFF
j_gene: TRBJ2-6; v_gene: TRBV27; d_gene: TRBD2; CDR3aa: CASSRLAGVNSGANVLTF